This is a list of T cell receptor beta chains from one sample in a study of T cell responses to AZD1222 COVID-19 vaccine. Repertoires were generated with immunoSEQ multiplex PCR, while TCRdb's copy carries only in-frame clones and drops some. The repertoire has some 120,000 clones, 70% to 85% of them found once; the top ten carry about 25%. The sequencing here drew on peripheral blood, taken 28 days after the second AZD1222 dose. The receptors here all came from an adult who received the AZD1222 COVID-19 vaccine. Both conserved end residues are part of each CDR3. Fields, in order: D gene, J gene, V gene, clone size, CDR3 DNA, CDR3 protein. D genes are given only for firm matches. The size of a clone is reported for some rows only, either as once, few or many, or as a class for expanded clones.

.,TRBJ1-2,TRBV2,few,TGTGCCAGCAGTGAAAGCGTAGGATCTACCATAGGCTACACCTTC,CASSESVGSTIGYTF
.,TRBJ2-3,TRBV10-2,.,TGCGCCAGCAGTGAGGGGGGGCGAAGCACAGATACGCAGTATTTT,CASSEGGRSTDTQYF
.,TRBJ1-1,TRBV7-8,.,TGTGCCAGCAGCTTAGGACAACCGTCTGAAGCTTTCTTT,CASSLGQPSEAFF
TRBD1,TRBJ2-7,TRBV5-1,.,TGCGCCAGCAGCTTGGAAGGGGGCAAGTACGAGCAGTACTTC,CASSLEGGKYEQYF
TRBD1,TRBJ1-2,TRBV2,.,TGTGCCAGCAGTGAAGATGGGACAGTTCATGGCTACACCTTC,CASSEDGTVHGYTF
.,TRBJ1-5,TRBV7-8,.,TGTGCCAGCAGCTTTGAGGGGGTGAGCCAGCCCCAGCATTTT,CASSFEGVSQPQHF
.,TRBJ2-1,TRBV4-2,.,TGTGCCAGCAGCCAGACCAGGACCAATGAGCAGTTCTTC,CASSQTRTNEQFF
TRBD1,TRBJ1-2,TRBV7-3,.,TGTGCCAGCAGCGCGGTTCGACAGGGCCGCTATGGCTACACCTTC,CASSAVRQGRYGYTF
TRBD1,TRBJ1-2,TRBV7-9,.,TGTGCCAGCAGCTTCCCCGGGACAGGCTATGGCTACACCTTC,CASSFPGTGYGYTF
TRBD1,TRBJ2-7,TRBV19,.,TGTGCCAGTGGACAGGGATCCGAGCAGTACTTC,CASGQGSEQYF
TRBD2,TRBJ2-5,TRBV18,.,TGTGCCAGCTCACCTTCCCGGTTTGGACTAGCGGGCCTCACGGAGACCCAGTACTTC,CASSPSRFGLAGLTETQYF
.,TRBJ1-4,TRBV19,.,TGTGCCAGTAGTATTGGGGGGCTGCGTGAAAAACTGTTTTTT,CASSIGGLREKLFF
.,TRBJ2-5,TRBV5-1,.,TGCGCCAGCAGCTTGGATTTGGGGGGCCTCCAAGAGACCCAGTACTTC,CASSLDLGGLQETQYF
.,TRBJ2-1,TRBV7-9,.,TGTGCCAGCAGCTTAGCCGACGGGGCCAATGAGCAGTTCTTC,CASSLADGANEQFF
TRBD1,TRBJ2-7,TRBV5-1,.,TGCGCCAGCAGCGGACCGGGACAGGGCATATTCTACGAGCAGTACTTC,CASSGPGQGIFYEQYF
.,TRBJ2-2,TRBV9,.,TGTGCCAGCGGAGGCACCGGGGAGCTGTTTTTT,CASGGTGELFF
.,TRBJ2-7,TRBV3-1/TRBV3-2,.,TGTGCCAGCAGTCACCTCGGAGGCGGGGGCGACGAGCAGTACTTC,CASSHLGGGGDEQYF
.,TRBJ1-2,TRBV29-1,.,TGCAGCGTTGACGGGGGCCAAGTCTATGGCTACACCTTC,CSVDGGQVYGYTF
.,TRBJ1-5,TRBV3-1/TRBV3-2,.,TGTGCCAGCAGCCAAAACAGGGAGGGAAATCAGCCCCAGCATTTT,CASSQNREGNQPQHF
.,TRBJ1-3,TRBV2,.,TGTGCCAGCATGGCAGAAGCAACACTCTCTGGAAACACCATATATTTT,CASMAEATLSGNTIYF
.,TRBJ1-4,TRBV7-2,.,TGTGCCAGCAGCTTACTTTCAAATGAAAAACTGTTTTTT,CASSLLSNEKLFF
.,TRBJ1-6,TRBV6-5,once,TGTGCCAGCAGACAGCCAAATTCACCCCTCCACTTT,CASRQPNSPLHF
TRBD2,TRBJ2-7,TRBV6-5,.,TGTGCCAGCAGTTACTCGGGGACTAGCGGTTACGAGCAGTACTTC,CASSYSGTSGYEQYF
.,TRBJ2-7,TRBV24-1,.,TGTGCCACCAGTGACAACTACGAGCAGTACTTC,CATSDNYEQYF
TRBD1,TRBJ2-1,TRBV24-1,.,TGTGCCACCAGTGATTGGACGACAGGGTCTAATGAGCAGTTCTTC,CATSDWTTGSNEQFF
TRBD1,TRBJ1-5,TRBV2,few,TGTGCCAGCAGTGGACAGGGGAATGGGCCCCAGCATTTT,CASSGQGNGPQHF
.,TRBJ1-2,TRBV11-2,.,TGTGCCAGCAGCTTAGTTAGGTGGGGCTATGGCTACACCTTC,CASSLVRWGYGYTF
.,TRBJ1-6,TRBV7-8,.,TGTGCCAGCAGCTTAGCTTGGACGGGGGTGGCAGGAGATAATTCACCCCTCCACTTT,CASSLAWTGVAGDNSPLHF
TRBD2,TRBJ2-2,TRBV19,.,TGTGCCAGTAGTCCCAGACCCGATTGGGAGGGCGGGGAGCTGTTTTTT,CASSPRPDWEGGELFF
TRBD1,TRBJ2-7,TRBV5-5,.,TGTGCCAGCAGCTTAACCGGGACAGGGATCTCCTACGAGCAGTACTTC,CASSLTGTGISYEQYF
.,TRBJ1-6,TRBV27,.,TGTGCCAGCAGTTCGGGGAATTCACCCCTCCACTTT,CASSSGNSPLHF